These T cell receptor beta chains were read from a single sample in a study of blood T cells in healthy people across ages. MiXCR was run by TCRdb on the 5' RACE reads, yielding one entry per CDR3 protein. Among about 1.4 million distinct CDR3 sequences, approximately 60% were seen once, and the ten largest hold 6.5% to 8%. Sequencing used blood. The receptors stem from a man aged 18-30 years in good health. Both conserved end residues are part of each CDR3. D genes are given only for firm matches.

cdr3_length	d_call	v_call	j_call	cdr3_aa
15	TRBD2	TRBV20-1	TRBJ2-7	CSASHLAGAPYEQYF
18	.	TRBV4-2	TRBJ1-1	CASSQEGTFSFVNTEAFF
16	.	TRBV7-6	TRBJ1-6	CASSLASRGSLSPLHF
15	.	TRBV9	TRBJ2-7	CASSPREIASTEQYF
14	.	TRBV13	TRBJ2-1	CASSLSQKDNEQFF
15	.	TRBV5-1	TRBJ2-2	CASSSYNLNTGELFF
13	.	TRBV2	TRBJ1-5	CASSVHPDQPQHF
13	.	TRBV29-1	TRBJ1-2	CSVVVQGYYGYTF
16	TRBD1	TRBV10-3	TRBJ1-6	CATGQGEPSYNSPLHF
15	.	TRBV3-1	TRBJ2-5	CASSPSGHSKETQYF
16	.	TRBV4-3	TRBJ1-4	CASSQDGGGVKEKLFF
14	.	TRBV20-1	.	CSARDSGRPNEQYF
13	.	TRBV3-1	TRBJ2-7	CASSRVIGSEQYF
14	.	TRBV2	TRBJ2-5	CASSAVSVQETQYF
13	.	TRBV21-1	TRBJ1-2	CATIGGEDYGYTF
14	.	TRBV27	TRBJ2-3	CASSPPDKPDTQYF
14	TRBD1	TRBV29-1	TRBJ2-7	CSVILGTENYEQYF
16	.	TRBV15	TRBJ1-2	CATSSGGWGTNYGYTF
17	.	TRBV6-1	.	CASSERPFLPGFDEQFF
15	.	TRBV7-2	TRBJ2-5	CASSSTAGYQETQYF
14	TRBD2	TRBV4-3	TRBJ2-5	CASSRSGALETQYF
20	TRBD2	TRBV4-1	TRBJ2-1	CASSQENPLSGSAPWNEQFF
14	TRBD1	TRBV25-1	.	CASSPGTGHQTQYF
16	.	TRBV28	.	CASSPRGGSSYNEQYF
17	TRBD2	TRBV20-1	TRBJ2-5	CSAIGGSGGARGETQYF
17	.	TRBV7-2	TRBJ2-1	CASSPHLRGESYNEQFF
11	.	TRBV6-5	TRBJ2-7	CASSFPPEQYF
13	TRBD2	TRBV20-1	TRBJ2-7	CSALAGGAYEQYF
14	.	TRBV20-1	TRBJ2-1	CSARDSDWRGEQFF
14	.	TRBV29-1	TRBJ2-7	CSVEPLGQNYEQYF
16	TRBD1	TRBV25-1	TRBJ2-3	CASSGETGGVTDTQYF
18	.	TRBV5-1	TRBJ2-3	CASSSLLFGTLSTDTQYF
13	.	TRBV3-1	TRBJ2-4	CASSQVPGNIQYF